This TCR beta chain was recorded in a study of CD8+ T cells in alopecia areata listed by TCRdb under 2018. A note on the overall study: Treated patients were enrolled in an open-label pilot trial of oral tofacitinib, 5 to 10 mg twice daily, for moderate-to-severe alopecia areata. The SALT score, which quantifies the percentage of affected scalp surface area, was used to measure disease severity in treated patients. Patients on tofacitinib were biopsied at baseline and after 4 and 24 weeks of treatment, and several of the patients also had a later scalp biopsy. TCRbeta CDR3 regions were amplified by immunoSEQ multiplex PCR with 35 Vbeta forward and 13 Jbeta reverse primers. To study T cell clonal expansion in alopecia areata, the researchers applied high-throughput TCRbeta sequencing to both the C3H/HeJ mouse model and human patients. Tofacitinib was given for 6 to 18 months, followed by 6 months of follow-up off drug to assess delayed response and recurrence. RNA was obtained with the PAXgene miRNA kit for fixed scalp, the miRNeasy kit for PBMCs, and the RNeasy kit for mouse skin. Clonality in the scalp was compared among normal scalp (n=4), patchy alopecia areata scalp (n=8), and alopecia totalis/universalis scalp (n=8). Scalp tissue and sorted CD4+ and CD8+ peripheral blood T cells from patchy and totalis/universalis alopecia areata patients and from healthy controls were covered by human TCRbeta sequencing.

The sample's treatment or condition label is to be understood as: oral pan-JAK inhibitor, 5-10 mg twice daily. Lesional scalp punch biopsies and peripheral blood were collected from alopecia areata patients. After PBMCs were isolated by density centrifugation and stained for CD3, CD4 and CD8, a FACSAria was used to sort CD4+ and CD8+ T cells. Sequences SQVTM (CDR1) and ANQGSEA (CDR2) are obtained from the germline V gene. The CDR3 numbers 10 residues from cysteine through phenylalanine. Only the CDR3 part of the read is kept: 30 bases, read in frame from the first base. V loses 2 bases, J loses 8 bases, and the germline ends lie 6 bases apart. What the study reported, not specific to this receptor: Compared with normal scalp, lesional scalp had higher clonality and more expanded CD8+ clones, particularly in alopecia totalis/universalis, a pattern that suggests antigenic drive. Tofacitinib significantly lowered scalp clonality and the number of expanded CD8+ clones among the top 100 scalp clones. The treated cohort was small, with a single nonresponder, so links between baseline CD8+ expansion and response need larger studies. Unlike mouse skin, which is dominated by gammadelta T cells, normal human skin has resident alphabeta T cells that are also sequenced, and this complicates analysis of the scalp TCR repertoire. Many expanded lesional clones persisted in scalp and blood during tofacitinib treatment, which may partly explain relapse after stopping treatment. TCR sequences shared between patients were less clear than in mice, possibly partly because of HLA diversity in the patient population.

This clone occurred a few times. Its antigen is currently not known. Qualities for individual bases were not recorded, and no much larger clone is one base off. The library was made by the immunoSEQ multiplex PCR assay. RNA was extracted from all samples and reverse transcribed into cDNA, which served as template for TCR sequencing. First-strand cDNA was synthesized using SuperScript III with a 2:1 mix of oligo-dT and random hexamers. A synthetic immune receptor repertoire was used to assess amplification bias, and residual bias was removed computationally. Turning to the authors' computational methods: Raw reads were preprocessed to remove errors, and CDR3 was defined by IMGT conventions from the conserved cysteine to phenylalanine. Clonality was computed as 1 minus the Shannon entropy, with the entropy normalized by log2 of the number of productive unique TCRs. Whether scalp clones were CD4 or CD8 was inferred by matching scalp TCRbeta sequences against CD4 and CD8 repertoires sorted from blood. TCRdb took over this immuneACCESS table, retaining in-frame rearrangements with V and J assigned. Such tables are incomplete; in checked studies, under half of the missing clones stem from an unresolved V gene, and the remainder is unexplained. That table is the source of V, J and clone size, and D and trimming were worked out from the DNA. Present in this sample are some 190,000 clones, about half of which were seen just once. The ten largest clones capture roughly 9.1% of the sample.

The V and J segments used are TRBV29-1 and TRBJ1-2; no D segment can be confidently identified. The receptor's source is a human donor with alopecia areata. The sample here was CD8+ T cells sorted from blood, taken at approximately week 51, from a patient treated with tofacitinib. The DNA sequence is given as TGCAGCGTTGAATGGACGGGCTACACCTTC. It translates to CSVEWTGYTF.